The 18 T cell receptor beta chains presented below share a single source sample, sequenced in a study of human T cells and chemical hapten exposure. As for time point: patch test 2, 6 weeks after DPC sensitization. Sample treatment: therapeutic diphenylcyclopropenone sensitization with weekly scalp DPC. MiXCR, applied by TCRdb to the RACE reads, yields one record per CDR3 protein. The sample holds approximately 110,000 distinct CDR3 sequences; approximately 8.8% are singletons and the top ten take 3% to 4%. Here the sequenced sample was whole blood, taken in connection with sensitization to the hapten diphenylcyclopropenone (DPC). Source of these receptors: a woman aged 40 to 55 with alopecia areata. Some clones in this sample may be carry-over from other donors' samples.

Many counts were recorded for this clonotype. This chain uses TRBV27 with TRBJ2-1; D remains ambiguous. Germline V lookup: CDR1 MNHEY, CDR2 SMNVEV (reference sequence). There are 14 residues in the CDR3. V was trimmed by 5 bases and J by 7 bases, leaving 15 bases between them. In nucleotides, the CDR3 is TGTGCCAGCAGTGTCTACGGCCAGGTGAATGAGCAGTTCTTC. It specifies CASSVYGQVNEQFF.

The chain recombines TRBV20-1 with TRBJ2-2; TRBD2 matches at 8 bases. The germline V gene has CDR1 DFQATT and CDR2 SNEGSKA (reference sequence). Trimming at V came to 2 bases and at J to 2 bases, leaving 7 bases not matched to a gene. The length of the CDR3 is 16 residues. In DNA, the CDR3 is TGCAGTGCTAGATGGTCTAGCGGGCCTAACACCGGGGAGCTGTTTTTT. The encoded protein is CSARWSSGPNTGELFF.

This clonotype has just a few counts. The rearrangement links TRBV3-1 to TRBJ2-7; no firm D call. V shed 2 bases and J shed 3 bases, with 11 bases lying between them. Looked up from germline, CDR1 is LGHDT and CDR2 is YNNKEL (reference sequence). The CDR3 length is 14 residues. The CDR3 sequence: CASSQMNYYYEQYF. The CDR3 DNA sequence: TGTGCCAGCAGCCAAATGAACTACTACTACGAGCAGTACTTC.

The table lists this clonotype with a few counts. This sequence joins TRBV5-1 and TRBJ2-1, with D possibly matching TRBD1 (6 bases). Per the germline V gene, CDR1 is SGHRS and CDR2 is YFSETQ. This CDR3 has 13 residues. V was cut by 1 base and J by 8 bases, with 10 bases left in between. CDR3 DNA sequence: TGCGCCAGCAGCTTGACAGGGCGATATGAGCAGTTCTTC. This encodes CASSLTGRYEQFF.

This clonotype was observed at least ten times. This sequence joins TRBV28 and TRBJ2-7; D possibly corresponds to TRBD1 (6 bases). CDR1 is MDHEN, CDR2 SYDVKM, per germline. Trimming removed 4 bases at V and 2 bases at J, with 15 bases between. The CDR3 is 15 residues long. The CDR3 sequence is CASSSRTVATYEQYF. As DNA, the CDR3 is TGTGCCAGCAGTTCTAGGACAGTCGCGACCTACGAGCAGTACTTC. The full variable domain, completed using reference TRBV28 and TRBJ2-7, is DVKVTQSSRYLVKRTGEKVFLECVQDMDHENMFWYRQDPGLGLRLIYFSYDVKMKEKGDIPEGYSVSREKKERFSLILESASTNQTSMYLCASSSRTVATYEQYFGPGTRLTVT.

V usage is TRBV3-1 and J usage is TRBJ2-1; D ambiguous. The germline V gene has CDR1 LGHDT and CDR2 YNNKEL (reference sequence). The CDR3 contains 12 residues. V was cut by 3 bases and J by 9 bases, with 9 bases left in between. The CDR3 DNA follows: TGTGCCAGCAGCCAGGTTATACGTGAGCAGTTCTTC. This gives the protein CASSQVIREQFF.

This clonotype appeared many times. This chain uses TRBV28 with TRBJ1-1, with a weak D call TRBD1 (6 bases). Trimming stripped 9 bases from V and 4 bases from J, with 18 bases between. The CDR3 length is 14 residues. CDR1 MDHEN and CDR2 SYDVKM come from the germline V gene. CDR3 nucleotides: TGTGCCAGTCTGGAGGGGGGCGGTTTCACTGAAGCTTTCTTT. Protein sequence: CASLEGGGFTEAFF.

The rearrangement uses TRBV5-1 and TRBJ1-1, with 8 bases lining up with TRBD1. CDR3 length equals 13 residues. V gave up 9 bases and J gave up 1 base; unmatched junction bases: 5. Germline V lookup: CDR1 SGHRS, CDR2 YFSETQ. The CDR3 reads CATGQGPNTEAFF. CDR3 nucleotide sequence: TGCGCCACCGGACAGGGCCCGAACACTGAAGCTTTCTTT.

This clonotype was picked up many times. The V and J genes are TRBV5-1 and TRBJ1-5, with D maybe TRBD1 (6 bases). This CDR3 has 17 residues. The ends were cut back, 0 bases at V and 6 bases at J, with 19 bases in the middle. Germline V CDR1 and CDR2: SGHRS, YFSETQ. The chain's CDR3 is CASSLGHTGKGAQPQHF. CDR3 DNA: TGCGCCAGCAGCTTGGGGCATACAGGGAAAGGCGCTCAGCCCCAGCATTTT.

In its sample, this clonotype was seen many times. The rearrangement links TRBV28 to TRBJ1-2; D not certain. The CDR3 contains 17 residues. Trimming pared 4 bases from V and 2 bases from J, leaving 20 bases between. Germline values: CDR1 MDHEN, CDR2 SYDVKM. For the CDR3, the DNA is TGTGCCAGCAGTTCTACAGAAGGGTCGGGGAGGAACTATGGCTACACCTTC. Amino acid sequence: CASSSTEGSGRNYGYTF.

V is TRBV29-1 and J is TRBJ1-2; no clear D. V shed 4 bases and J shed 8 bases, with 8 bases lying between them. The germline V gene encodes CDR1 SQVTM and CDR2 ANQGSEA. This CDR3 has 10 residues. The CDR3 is CSVGPGGYTF. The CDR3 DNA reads TGCAGCGTTGGGCCCGGCGGCTACACCTTC.

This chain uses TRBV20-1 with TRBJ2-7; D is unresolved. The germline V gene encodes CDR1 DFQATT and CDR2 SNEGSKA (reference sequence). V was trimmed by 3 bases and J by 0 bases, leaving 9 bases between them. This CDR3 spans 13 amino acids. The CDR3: CSARAPASYEQYF. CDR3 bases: TGCAGTGCTAGGGCGCCGGCCTCCTACGAGCAGTACTTC.

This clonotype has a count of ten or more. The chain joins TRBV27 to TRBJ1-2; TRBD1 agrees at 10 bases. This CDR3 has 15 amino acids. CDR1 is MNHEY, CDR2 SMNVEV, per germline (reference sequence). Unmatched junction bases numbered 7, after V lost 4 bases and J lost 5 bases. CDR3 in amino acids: CASSSQTGGLYGYTF. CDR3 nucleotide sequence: TGTGCCAGCAGTTCCCAGACAGGGGGCTTGTATGGCTACACCTTC.

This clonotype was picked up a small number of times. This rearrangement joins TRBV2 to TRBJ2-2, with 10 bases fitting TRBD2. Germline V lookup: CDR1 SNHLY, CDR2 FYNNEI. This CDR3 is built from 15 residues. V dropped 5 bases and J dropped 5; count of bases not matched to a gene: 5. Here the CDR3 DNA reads TGTGCCAGCAGTCCACTAGCGGGGCGGACCGGGGAGCTGTTTTTT. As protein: CASSPLAGRTGELFF.

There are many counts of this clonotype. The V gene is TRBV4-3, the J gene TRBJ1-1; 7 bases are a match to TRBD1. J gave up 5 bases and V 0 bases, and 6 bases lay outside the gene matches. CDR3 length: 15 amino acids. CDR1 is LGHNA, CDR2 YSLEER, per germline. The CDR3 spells CASSQEGARGTEAFF. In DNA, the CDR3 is TGCGCCAGCAGCCAAGAGGGGGCCAGGGGGACTGAAGCTTTCTTT.

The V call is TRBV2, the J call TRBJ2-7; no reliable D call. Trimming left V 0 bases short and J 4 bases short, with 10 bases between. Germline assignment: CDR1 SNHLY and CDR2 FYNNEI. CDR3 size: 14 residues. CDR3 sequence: CASSEALYRYEQYF. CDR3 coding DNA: TGTGCCAGCAGTGAAGCGCTTTATCGGTACGAGCAGTACTTC.

The CDR3 loop reads CASSVDEMTPLHF. In DNA form, the CDR3 reads TGTGCCAGCAGCGTCGACGAGATGACCCCCCTCCACTTT. The V call is TRBV9, the J call TRBJ1-6, with no clear D. This CDR3 is 13 amino acids long. Trimming removed 2 bases from V and 13 bases from J, with 13 bases in between. Germline CDR1 reads SGDLS; CDR2 reads YYNGEE.

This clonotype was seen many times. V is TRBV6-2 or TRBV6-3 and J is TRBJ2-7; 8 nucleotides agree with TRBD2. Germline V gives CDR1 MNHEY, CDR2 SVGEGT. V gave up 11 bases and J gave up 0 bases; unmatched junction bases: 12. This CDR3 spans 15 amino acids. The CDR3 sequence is CASSRSGTSSYEQYF. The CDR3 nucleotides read TGTGCCTCCAGTCGTAGTGGGACTAGCTCCTACGAGCAGTACTTC.